These T cell receptor beta chains were read from a single sample in a study of shared clonotypes between healthy human individuals. Libraries were prepared by immunoSEQ multiplex PCR; TCRdb keeps only in-frame clonotypes and omits some of them. The table records approximately 2,000,000 clones, 85% to 95% of them present only once. The sequenced material came from naive CD4+ T cells from PBMCs. These receptors were collected from a man aged 18 to 29 in good health. Some clones in this sample may be carry-over from other donors' samples. CDR3s include the opening cysteine and the closing phenylalanine or tryptophan. A D gene is named only where the DNA matches it firmly. Expanded clones get a size class; other rows say once, few or many, or leave the size out.

j_call	clone_size	d_call	v_call	cdr3_nt	cdr3_aa
TRBJ2-5	NA	NA	TRBV5-1	TGCGCCAGCAGCTTCTCCCGAGGGGTCGGTGAGACCCAGTACTTC	CASSFSRGVGETQYF
TRBJ1-1	NA	NA	TRBV7-2	TGTGCCAGCAGCTCACAAAGGGTGAACACTGAAGCTTTCTTT	CASSSQRVNTEAFF
TRBJ2-1	NA	TRBD2	TRBV11-3	TGTGCCAGCAGCTTAGAACCTCCCGAGGCTAGCGGGAAGGGTGAGCAGTTCTTC	CASSLEPPEASGKGEQFF
TRBJ2-2	NA	NA	TRBV28	TGTGCCAGCAGTTACGGGGCCCTTCCCGGGGAGCTGTTTTTT	CASSYGALPGELFF
TRBJ1-1	few	NA	TRBV6-6	TGTGCCAGCGAAACAGGGAGCACTGAAGCTTTCTTT	CASETGSTEAFF
TRBJ2-4	NA	TRBD1	TRBV7-9	TGTGCCAGCTGCCTGGGACAGGGTAGTTGGACCATTCAGTACTTC	CASCLGQGSWTIQYF
TRBJ2-5	NA	NA	TRBV5-5	TGTGCCAGCAGCTTGGCGGTCAGGCAAGAGACCCAGTACTTC	CASSLAVRQETQYF
TRBJ1-2	NA	TRBD1	TRBV5-1	TGCGCCAGCAGCCCGTCAGGGGGCTTAAACTATGGCTACACCTTC	CASSPSGGLNYGYTF
TRBJ1-5	few	NA	TRBV7-8	TGTGCCAGCAGCCCCAACCCGGGAGGCGGGGTCAATCAGCCCCAGCATTTT	CASSPNPGGGVNQPQHF
TRBJ2-3	NA	NA	TRBV21-1	TGTGCCAGCAGCAAAGAGCTACCTTACACAGATACGCAGTATTTT	CASSKELPYTDTQYF
TRBJ1-3	NA	NA	TRBV7-2	TGTGCCAGCAGCCCTAGAACGGCCTCTGGAAACACCATATATTTT	CASSPRTASGNTIYF
TRBJ2-4	NA	TRBD2	TRBV18	TGTGCCAGCTCAGAGATACAGCGGGGTCTGGACATTCAGTACTTC	CASSEIQRGLDIQYF
TRBJ1-3	once	TRBD1	TRBV4-3	TGCGCCAGCAGCCCCGGGACAGACCGAAACACCATATATTTT	CASSPGTDRNTIYF
TRBJ2-3	once	NA	TRBV2	TGTGCCAGCAGTGAAACGCATCCCCAGTCCGATACGCAGTATTTT	CASSETHPQSDTQYF
TRBJ1-2	NA	TRBD1	TRBV5-1	TGCGCCAGCAGCGAACAGGGGGACTATGGCTACACCTTC	CASSEQGDYGYTF
TRBJ2-7	once	NA	TRBV5-5	TGTGCCAGCAGCCCCTCCGGGTTCCAGGACGAGCAGTACTTC	CASSPSGFQDEQYF
TRBJ2-1	NA	TRBD2	TRBV2	TGTGGGAGCAGTGCGCTAGCGGGAGGCTACAATGAGCAGTTCTTC	CGSSALAGGYNEQFF
TRBJ2-3	NA	NA	TRBV7-2	TGTGCCAGCAGCTCCACCCCTTACACAGATACGCAGTATTTT	CASSSTPYTDTQYF
TRBJ2-7	NA	NA	TRBV6-1	TGTGCCAGCAGTCACAACGTAGAGCAGTACTTC	CASSHNVEQYF
TRBJ2-1	NA	TRBD2	TRBV7-8	TGTGCCAGCAGCTTTGGGGGAGCGGGAGGATCCTACAATGAGCAGTTCTTC	CASSFGGAGGSYNEQFF
TRBJ1-4	NA	NA	TRBV27	TGTGCCAGCAGTTTCACGGCAGGGAGCTATGAAAAACTGTTTTTT	CASSFTAGSYEKLFF
TRBJ2-1	NA	NA	TRBV4-1	TGCGCCAGCAGCCAAGGCCAGGGGACCTACAATGAGCAGTTCTTC	CASSQGQGTYNEQFF
TRBJ2-2	NA	TRBD1	TRBV7-9	TGTGCCAGCAGAGAGGGACAGGCGATGCGGAACACCGGGGAGCTGTTTTTT	CASREGQAMRNTGELFF
TRBJ2-1	NA	TRBD1	TRBV7-2	TGTGCCAGCAGCCAAGGACAGGACTCCTACAATGAGCAGTTCTTC	CASSQGQDSYNEQFF
TRBJ2-6	NA	NA	TRBV9	TGTGCCAGCAGCGTAGGTTTGTCACAGGGAGGGACTGGGGCCAACGTCCTGACTTTC	CASSVGLSQGGTGANVLTF
TRBJ2-5	NA	NA	TRBV20-1	TGCAGTGCTGGTGTAGAGACCCAGTACTTC	CSAGVETQYF
TRBJ2-2	NA	TRBD2	TRBV7-2	TGTGCCAGCAGCTTCCGCGGGGGCACCGGGGAGCTGTTTTTT	CASSFRGGTGELFF
TRBJ2-3	NA	TRBD2	TRBV9	TGTGCCAGCAGCGCGCGAACGGAGGGAGGGCGCCACGCTACGCAGTATTTT	CASSARTEGGRHATQYF
TRBJ2-1	NA	NA	TRBV11-3	TGTGCCAGCAGCTTAGATAGCGATGAGCAGTTCTTC	CASSLDSDEQFF
TRBJ1-1	NA	TRBD1	TRBV18	TGTGCCAGCTCACCTATCGGGACAGGGAACACTGAAGCTTTCTTT	CASSPIGTGNTEAFF
TRBJ2-7	NA	TRBD2	TRBV11-2	TGTGCCAGCAGCTTAGGGGGACTAGCGAACTCCTACGAGCAGTACTTC	CASSLGGLANSYEQYF
TRBJ2-2	NA	TRBD1	TRBV5-1	TGCGCCAGCGCTCCGGGACAGTACACCGGGGAGCTGTTTTTT	CASAPGQYTGELFF
TRBJ1-3	NA	NA	TRBV6-5	TGTGCCAGCAGTTACGGCGCCCACTCTGGAAACACCATATATTTT	CASSYGAHSGNTIYF
TRBJ2-2	NA	NA	TRBV5-4	TGTGCCAGCTCGGGGGTGGGCACCGGGGAGCTGTTTTTT	CASSGVGTGELFF